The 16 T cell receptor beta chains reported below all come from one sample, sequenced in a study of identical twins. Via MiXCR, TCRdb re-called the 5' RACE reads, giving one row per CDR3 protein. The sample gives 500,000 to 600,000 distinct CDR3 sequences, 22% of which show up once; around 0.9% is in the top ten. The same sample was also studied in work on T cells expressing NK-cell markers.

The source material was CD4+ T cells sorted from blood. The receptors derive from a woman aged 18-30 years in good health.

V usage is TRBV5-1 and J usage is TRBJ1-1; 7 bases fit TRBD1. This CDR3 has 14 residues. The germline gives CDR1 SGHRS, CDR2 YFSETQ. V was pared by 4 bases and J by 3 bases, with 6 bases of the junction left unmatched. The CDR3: CASSLEGQYTEAFF. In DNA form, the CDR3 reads TGCGCCAGCAGCCTCGAGGGACAGTACACTGAAGCTTTCTTT. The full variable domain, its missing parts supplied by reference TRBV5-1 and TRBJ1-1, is KAGVTQTPRYLIKTRGQQVTLSCSPISGHRSVSWYQQTPGQGLQFLFEYFSETQRNKGNFPGRFSGRQFSNSRSEMNVSTLELGDSALYLCASSLEGQYTEAFFGQGTRLTVV.

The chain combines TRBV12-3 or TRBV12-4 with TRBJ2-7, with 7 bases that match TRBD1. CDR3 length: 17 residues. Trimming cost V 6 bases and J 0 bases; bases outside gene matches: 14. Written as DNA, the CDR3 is TGTGCCAGCAGCTCCGACAGGGTGAATGCACCCTCCTACGAGCAGTACTTC. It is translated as CASSSDRVNAPSYEQYF.

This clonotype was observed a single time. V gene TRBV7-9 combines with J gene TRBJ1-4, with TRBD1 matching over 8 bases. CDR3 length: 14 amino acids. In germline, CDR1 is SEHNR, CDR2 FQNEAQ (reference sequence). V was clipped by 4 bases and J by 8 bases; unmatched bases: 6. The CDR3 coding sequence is TGTGCCAGCAGCTCCCAGGGGGCTGAGGAAAAACTGTTTTTT. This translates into CASSSQGAEEKLFF.

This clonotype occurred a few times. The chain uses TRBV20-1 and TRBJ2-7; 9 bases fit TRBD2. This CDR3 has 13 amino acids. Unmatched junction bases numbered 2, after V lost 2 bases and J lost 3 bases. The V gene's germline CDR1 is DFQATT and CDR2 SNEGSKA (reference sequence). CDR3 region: CSARSAGGYEQYF. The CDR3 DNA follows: TGCAGTGCTAGATCAGCGGGAGGCTACGAGCAGTACTTC.

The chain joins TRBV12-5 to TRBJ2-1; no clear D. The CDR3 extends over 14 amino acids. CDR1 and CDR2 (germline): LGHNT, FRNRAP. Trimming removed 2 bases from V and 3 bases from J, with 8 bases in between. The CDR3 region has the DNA TGTGCTAGTGGTTTGAGGTCGGACTACAATGAGCAGTTCTTC. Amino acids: CASGLRSDYNEQFF.

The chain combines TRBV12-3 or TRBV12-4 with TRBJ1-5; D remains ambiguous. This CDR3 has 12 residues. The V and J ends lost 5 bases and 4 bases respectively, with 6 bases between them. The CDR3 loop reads CASSTQNQPQHF. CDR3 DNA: TGTGCCAGCAGTACGCAGAATCAGCCCCAGCATTTT.

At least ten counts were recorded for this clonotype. CDR3 sequence: CSVPPGTGDTQYF. The CDR3 DNA follows: TGCAGCGTTCCCCCGGGGACGGGTGATACGCAGTATTTT. The chain couples TRBV29-1 to TRBJ2-3; D tentatively reads TRBD1 or TRBD2 (5 bases each). Germline V gene data show CDR1 as SQVTM and CDR2 as ANQGSEA. The CDR3 loop spans 13 amino acids. Trimming left V 5 bases short and J 6 bases short, with 15 bases between.

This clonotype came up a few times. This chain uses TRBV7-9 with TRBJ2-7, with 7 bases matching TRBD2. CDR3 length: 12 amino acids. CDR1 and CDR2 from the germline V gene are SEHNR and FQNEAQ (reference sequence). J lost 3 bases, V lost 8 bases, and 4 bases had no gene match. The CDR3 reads CASGRELYEQYF. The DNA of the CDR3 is TGTGCCAGCGGGCGGGAGCTCTACGAGCAGTACTTC. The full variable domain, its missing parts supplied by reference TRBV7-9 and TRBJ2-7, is DTGVSQNPRHKITKRGQNVTFRCDPISEHNRLYWYRQTLGQGPEFLTYFQNEAQLEKSRLLSDRFSAERPKGSFSTLEIQRTEQGDSAMYLCASGRELYEQYFGPGTRLTVT.

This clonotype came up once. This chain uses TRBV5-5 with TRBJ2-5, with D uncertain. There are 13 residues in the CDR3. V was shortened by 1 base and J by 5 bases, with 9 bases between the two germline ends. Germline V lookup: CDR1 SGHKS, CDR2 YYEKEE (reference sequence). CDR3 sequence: CASSLNFLETQYF. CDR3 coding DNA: TGTGCCAGCAGCTTGAATTTTTTGGAGACCCAGTACTTC. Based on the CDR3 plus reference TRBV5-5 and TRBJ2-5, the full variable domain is DAGVTQSPTHLIKTRGQQVTLRCSPISGHKSVSWYQQVLGQGPQFIFQYYEKEERGRGNFPDRFSARQFPNYSSELNVNALLLGDSALYLCASSLNFLETQYFGPGTRLLVL.

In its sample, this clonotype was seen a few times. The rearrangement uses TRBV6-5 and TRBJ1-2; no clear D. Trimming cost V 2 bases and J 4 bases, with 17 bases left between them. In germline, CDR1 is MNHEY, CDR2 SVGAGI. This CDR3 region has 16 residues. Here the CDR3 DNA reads TGTGCCAGCAGTTACCCTAGTTCCGCTCGCGGCTATGGCTACACCTTC. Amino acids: CASSYPSSARGYGYTF.

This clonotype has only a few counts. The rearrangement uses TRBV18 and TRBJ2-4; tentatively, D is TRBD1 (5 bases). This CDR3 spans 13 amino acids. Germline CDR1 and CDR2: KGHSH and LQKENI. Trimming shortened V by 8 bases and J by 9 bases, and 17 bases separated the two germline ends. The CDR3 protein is CASGDSPSSIQYF. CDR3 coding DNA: TGTGCCAGCGGAGACAGCCCCAGTAGCATTCAGTACTTC.

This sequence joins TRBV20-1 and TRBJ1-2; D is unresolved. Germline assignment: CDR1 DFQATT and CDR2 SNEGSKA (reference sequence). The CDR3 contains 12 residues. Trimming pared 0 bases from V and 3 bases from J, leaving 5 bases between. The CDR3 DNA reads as TGCAGTGCTAGAGACACCGACTATGGCTACACCTTC. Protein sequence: CSARDTDYGYTF.

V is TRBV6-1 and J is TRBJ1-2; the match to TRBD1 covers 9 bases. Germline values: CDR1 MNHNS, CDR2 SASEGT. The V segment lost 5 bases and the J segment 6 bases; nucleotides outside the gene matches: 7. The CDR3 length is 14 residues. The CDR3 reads CASSTYRDRDGYTF. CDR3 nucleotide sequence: TGTGCCAGCAGTACCTACAGGGACAGGGATGGCTACACCTTC.

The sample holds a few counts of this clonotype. The CDR3 region has the DNA TGTGCCAGCAGCCCGACAGAGATCCCCGTGTACGAGCAGTACTTC. This gives the protein CASSPTEIPVYEQYF. V is TRBV7-8 and J is TRBJ2-7, with TRBD1 as a possible D gene (5 bases). The V gene lost 5 bases and the J gene lost 4 bases, with 18 bases spanning the gap. CDR1 SGHVS and CDR2 FQNEAQ come from the germline V gene. The CDR3 runs to 15 residues. Full variable domain (remainder filled in from reference TRBV7-8 and TRBJ2-7): GAGVSQSPRYKVAKRGQDVALRCDPISGHVSLFWYQQALGQGPEFLTYFQNEAQLDKSGLPSDRFFAERPEGSVSTLKIQRTQQEDSAVYLCASSPTEIPVYEQYFGPGTRLTVT.

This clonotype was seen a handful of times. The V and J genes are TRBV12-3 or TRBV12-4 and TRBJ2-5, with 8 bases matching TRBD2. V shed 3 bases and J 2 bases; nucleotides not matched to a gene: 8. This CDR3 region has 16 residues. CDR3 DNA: TGTGCCAGCAGTTTCCAGACGGGGGGGCCTCAAGAGACCCAGTACTTC. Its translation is CASSFQTGGPQETQYF.

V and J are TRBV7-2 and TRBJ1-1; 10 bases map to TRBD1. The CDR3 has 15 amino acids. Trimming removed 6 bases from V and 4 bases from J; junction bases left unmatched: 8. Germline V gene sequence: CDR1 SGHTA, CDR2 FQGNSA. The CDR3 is CASRYRTGGTTEAFF. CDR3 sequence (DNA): TGTGCCAGCAGATACCGGACAGGGGGTACCACTGAAGCTTTCTTT. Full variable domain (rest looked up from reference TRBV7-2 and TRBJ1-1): GAGVSQSPSNKVTEKGKDVELRCDPISGHTALYWYRQSLGQGLEFLIYFQGNSAPDKSGLPSDRFSAERTGGSVSTLTIQRTQQEDSAVYLCASRYRTGGTTEAFFGQGTRLTVV.